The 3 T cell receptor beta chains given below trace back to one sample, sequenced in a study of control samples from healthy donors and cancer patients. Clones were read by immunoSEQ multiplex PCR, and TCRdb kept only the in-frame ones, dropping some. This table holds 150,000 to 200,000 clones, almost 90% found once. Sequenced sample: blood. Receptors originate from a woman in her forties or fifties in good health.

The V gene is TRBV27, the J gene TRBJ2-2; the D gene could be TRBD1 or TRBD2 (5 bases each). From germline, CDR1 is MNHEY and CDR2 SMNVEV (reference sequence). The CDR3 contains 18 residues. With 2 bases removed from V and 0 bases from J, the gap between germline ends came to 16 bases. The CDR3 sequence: CASSLRQRLFPNTGELFF. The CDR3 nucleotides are TGTGCCAGCAGTTTAAGACAGCGGTTATTTCCGAACACCGGGGAGCTGTTTTTT.

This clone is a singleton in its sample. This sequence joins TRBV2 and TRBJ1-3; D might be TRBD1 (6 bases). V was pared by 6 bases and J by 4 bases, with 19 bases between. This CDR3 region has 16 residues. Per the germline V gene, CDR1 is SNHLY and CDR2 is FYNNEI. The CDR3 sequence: CASSLGGGARGNTIYF. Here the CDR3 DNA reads TGTGCCAGCAGCTTGGGCGGGGGGGCGCGGGGAAACACCATATATTTT.

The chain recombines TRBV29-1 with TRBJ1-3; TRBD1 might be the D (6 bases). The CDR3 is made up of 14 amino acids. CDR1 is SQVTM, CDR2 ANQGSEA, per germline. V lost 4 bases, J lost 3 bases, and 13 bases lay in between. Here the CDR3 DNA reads TGCAGCGTTGCTCCGGGACACCGTGGAAACACCATATATTTT. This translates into CSVAPGHRGNTIYF.